This T cell receptor (beta chain) was identified in a study of early T cells in non-severe SARS-CoV-2 infection. Study-wide context: The study sequenced bulk RNA from unsorted whole blood, with chains unpaired.

Unique molecular identifiers were added to individual cDNA molecules. Each CDR3 protein gets one entry after TCRdb re-called the 5' RACE reads with MiXCR. The data hold about 41,000 distinct CDR3 sequences, with approximately 10% observed a single time. The study, taken as a whole, reports: Anti-spike CD8 specificities were favored by VDJdb matching, whose results missed private and CD4 specificities.

A word on this clonotype: Its cognate antigen is unknown.

The sample comprised whole blood. The receptor was isolated from an adult who was a healthcare worker with PCR-confirmed SARS-CoV-2 infection or an uninfected control (not recorded which).

The CDR3: CAWSAEFHQPQHF. The CDR3 nucleotides are TGTGCCTGGAGTGCGGAATTCCATCAGCCCCAGCATTTT. The genes are TRBV30 and TRBJ1-5; D remains ambiguous. The CDR3 length is 13 residues. V was clipped by 1 base and J by 5 bases, with 9 bases between them. Germline lookup yields CDR1 GTSNPN and CDR2 SVGIG (reference sequence). The variable domain in full, completed from reference TRBV30 and TRBJ1-5, reads SQTIHQWPATLVQPVGSPLSLECTVEGTSNPNLYWYRQAAGRGLQLLFYSVGIGQISSEVPQNLSASRPQDRQFILSSKKLLLSDSGFYLCAWSAEFHQPQHFGDGTRLSIL.